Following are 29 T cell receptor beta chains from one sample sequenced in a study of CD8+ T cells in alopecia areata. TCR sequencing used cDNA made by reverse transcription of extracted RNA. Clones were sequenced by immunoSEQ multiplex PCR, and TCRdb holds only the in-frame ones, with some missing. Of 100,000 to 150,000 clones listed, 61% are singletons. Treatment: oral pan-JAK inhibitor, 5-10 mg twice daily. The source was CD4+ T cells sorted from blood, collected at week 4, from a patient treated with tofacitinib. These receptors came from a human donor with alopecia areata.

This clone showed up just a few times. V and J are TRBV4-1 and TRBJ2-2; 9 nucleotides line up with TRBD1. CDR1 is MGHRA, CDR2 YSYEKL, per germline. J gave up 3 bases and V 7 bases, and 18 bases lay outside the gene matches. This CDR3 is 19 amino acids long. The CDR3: CASIVRLDRGSYDTGELFF. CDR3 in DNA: TGCGCCAGCATAGTAAGACTAGACAGGGGGTCCTACGACACCGGGGAGCTGTTTTTT.

The CDR3, as DNA: TGCGCCAGCAGCCAAGTTGGAGGTGGTCAAAACATTCAGTACTTC. This gives the protein CASSQVGGGQNIQYF. This chain links TRBV4-3 with TRBJ2-4, with a weak D call TRBD2 (5 bases). Germline V gene data show CDR1 as LGHNA and CDR2 as YSLEER. With 1 base removed from V and 5 bases from J, the gap between germline ends came to 12 bases. This CDR3 contains 15 residues.

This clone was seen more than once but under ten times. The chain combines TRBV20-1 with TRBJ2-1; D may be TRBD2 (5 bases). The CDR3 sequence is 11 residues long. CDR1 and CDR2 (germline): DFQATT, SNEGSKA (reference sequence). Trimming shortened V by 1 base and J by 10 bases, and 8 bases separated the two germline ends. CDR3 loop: CSARGTGEQFF. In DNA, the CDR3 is TGCAGTGCTAGAGGGACGGGGGAGCAGTTCTTC.

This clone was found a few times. The CDR3 DNA follows: TGCGCCAGCAGCTTGGAGACGTACCAAGAGACCCAGTACTTC. Protein: CASSLETYQETQYF. This rearrangement joins TRBV5-1 to TRBJ2-5; D gene uncertain. V gave up 0 bases and J gave up 0 bases, with 6 bases separating them. The length of the CDR3 is 14 residues. CDR1 and CDR2 from the germline V gene are SGHRS and YFSETQ.

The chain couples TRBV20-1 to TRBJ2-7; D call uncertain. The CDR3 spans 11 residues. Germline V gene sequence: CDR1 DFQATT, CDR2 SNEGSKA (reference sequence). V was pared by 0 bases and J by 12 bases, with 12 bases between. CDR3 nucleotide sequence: TGCAGTGCTAGAGATGACCGGGTTAGGTACTTC. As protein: CSARDDRVRYF.

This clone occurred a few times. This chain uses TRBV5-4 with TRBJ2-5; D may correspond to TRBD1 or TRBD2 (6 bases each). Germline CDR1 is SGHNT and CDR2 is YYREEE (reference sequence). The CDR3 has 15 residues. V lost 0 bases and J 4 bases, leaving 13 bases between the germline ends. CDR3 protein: CASSLAWGAGETQYF. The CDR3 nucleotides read TGTGCCAGCAGCTTGGCCTGGGGGGCCGGAGAGACCCAGTACTTC.

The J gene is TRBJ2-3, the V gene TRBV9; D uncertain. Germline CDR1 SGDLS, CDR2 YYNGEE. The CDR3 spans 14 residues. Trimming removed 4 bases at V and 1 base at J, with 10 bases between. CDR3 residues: CASSPHPGTDTQYF. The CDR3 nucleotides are TGTGCCAGCAGCCCACACCCGGGCACAGATACGCAGTATTTT.

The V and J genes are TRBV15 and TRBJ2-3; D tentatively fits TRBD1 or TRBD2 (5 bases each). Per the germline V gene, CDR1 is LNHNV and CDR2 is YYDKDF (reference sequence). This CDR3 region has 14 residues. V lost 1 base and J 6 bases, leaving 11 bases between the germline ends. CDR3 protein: CATSRGTRDDTQYF. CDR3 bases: TGTGCCACCAGCAGAGGTACGAGGGACGATACGCAGTATTTT.

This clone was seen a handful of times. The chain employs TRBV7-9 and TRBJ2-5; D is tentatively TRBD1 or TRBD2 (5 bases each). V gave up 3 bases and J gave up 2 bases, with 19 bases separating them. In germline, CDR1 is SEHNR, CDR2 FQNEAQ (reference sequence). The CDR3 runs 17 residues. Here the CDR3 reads CASSFRRPGTQQETQYF. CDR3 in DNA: TGTGCCAGCAGCTTTCGGAGGCCAGGGACCCAACAAGAGACCCAGTACTTC. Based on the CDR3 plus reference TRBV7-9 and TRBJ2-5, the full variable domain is DTGVSQNPRHKITKRGQNVTFRCDPISEHNRLYWYRQTLGQGPEFLTYFQNEAQLEKSRLLSDRFSAERPKGSFSTLEIQRTEQGDSAMYLCASSFRRPGTQQETQYFGPGTRLLVL.

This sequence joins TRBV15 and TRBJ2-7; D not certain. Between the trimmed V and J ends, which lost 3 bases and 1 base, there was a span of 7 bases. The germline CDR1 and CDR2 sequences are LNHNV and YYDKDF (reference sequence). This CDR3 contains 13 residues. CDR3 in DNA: TGTGCCACCAGCAGGGGCCGTTCCTACGAGCAGTACTTC. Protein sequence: CATSRGRSYEQYF.

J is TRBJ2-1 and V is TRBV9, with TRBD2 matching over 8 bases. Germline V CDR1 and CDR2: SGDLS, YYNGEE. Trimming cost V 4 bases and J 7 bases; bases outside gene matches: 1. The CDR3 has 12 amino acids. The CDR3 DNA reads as TGTGCCAGCAGCTTAGCGGGAAATGAGCAGTTCTTC. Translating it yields CASSLAGNEQFF.

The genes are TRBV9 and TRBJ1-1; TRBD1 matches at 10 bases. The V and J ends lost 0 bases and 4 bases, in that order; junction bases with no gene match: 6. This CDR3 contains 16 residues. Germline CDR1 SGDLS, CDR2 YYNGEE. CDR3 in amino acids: CASSVAPWTGGTEAFF. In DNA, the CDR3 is TGTGCCAGCAGCGTAGCGCCGTGGACAGGGGGCACTGAAGCTTTCTTT.

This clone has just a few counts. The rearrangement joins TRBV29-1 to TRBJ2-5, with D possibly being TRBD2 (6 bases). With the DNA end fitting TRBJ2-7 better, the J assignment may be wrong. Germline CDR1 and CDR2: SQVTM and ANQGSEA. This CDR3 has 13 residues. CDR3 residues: CSVGGGNHYEQYF. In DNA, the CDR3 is TGCAGCGTTGGAGGCGGGAATCACTACGAGCAGTACTTC.

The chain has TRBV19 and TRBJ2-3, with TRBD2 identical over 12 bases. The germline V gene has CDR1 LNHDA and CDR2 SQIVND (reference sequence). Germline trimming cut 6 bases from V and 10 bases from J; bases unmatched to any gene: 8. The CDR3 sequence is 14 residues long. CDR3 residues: CASRTGLAGSAQYF. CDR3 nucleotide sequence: TGTGCCAGTAGGACTGGACTAGCGGGGAGCGCGCAGTATTTT.

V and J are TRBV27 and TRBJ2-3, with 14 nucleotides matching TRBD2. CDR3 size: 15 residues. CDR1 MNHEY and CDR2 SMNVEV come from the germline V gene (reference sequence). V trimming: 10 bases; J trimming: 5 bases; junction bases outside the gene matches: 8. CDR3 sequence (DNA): TGTGCCACCCAGCAGACTAGCGGGAGGGGAGATACGCAGTATTTT. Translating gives CATQQTSGRGDTQYF.

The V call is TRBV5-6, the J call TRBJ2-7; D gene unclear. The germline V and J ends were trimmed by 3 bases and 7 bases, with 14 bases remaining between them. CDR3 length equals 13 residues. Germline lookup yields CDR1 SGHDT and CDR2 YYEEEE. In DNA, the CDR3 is TGTGCCAGCAGCTCGACCCCGGGTGAAGAGCAGTACTTC. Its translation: CASSSTPGEEQYF.

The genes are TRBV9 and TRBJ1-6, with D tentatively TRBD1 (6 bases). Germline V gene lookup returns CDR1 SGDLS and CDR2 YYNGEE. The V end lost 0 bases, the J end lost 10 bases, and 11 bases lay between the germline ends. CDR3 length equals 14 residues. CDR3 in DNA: TGTGCCAGCAGCGTAGATCAGGGGAGGTCACCCCTCCACTTT. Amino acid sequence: CASSVDQGRSPLHF.

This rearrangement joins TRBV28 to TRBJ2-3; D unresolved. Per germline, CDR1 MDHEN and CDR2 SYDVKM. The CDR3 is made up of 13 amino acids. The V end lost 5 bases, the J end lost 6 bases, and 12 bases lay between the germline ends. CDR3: CASSPPWLDTQYF. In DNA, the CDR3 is TGTGCCAGCAGTCCACCCTGGTTGGATACGCAGTATTTT. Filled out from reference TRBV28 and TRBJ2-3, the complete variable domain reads DVKVTQSSRYLVKRTGEKVFLECVQDMDHENMFWYRQDPGLGLRLIYFSYDVKMKEKGDIPEGYSVSREKKERFSLILESASTNQTSMYLCASSPPWLDTQYFGPGTRLTVL.

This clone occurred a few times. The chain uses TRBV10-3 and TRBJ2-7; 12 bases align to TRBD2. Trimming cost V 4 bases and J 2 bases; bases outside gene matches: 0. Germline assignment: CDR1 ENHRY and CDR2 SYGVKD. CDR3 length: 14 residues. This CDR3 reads CAISGTSGTYEQYF. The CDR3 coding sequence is TGTGCCATCAGTGGGACTAGCGGGACCTACGAGCAGTACTTC.

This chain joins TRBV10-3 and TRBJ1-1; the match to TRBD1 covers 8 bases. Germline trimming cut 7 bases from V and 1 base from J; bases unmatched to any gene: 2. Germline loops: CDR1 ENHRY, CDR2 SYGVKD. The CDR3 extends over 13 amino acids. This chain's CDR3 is CAIIGQGNTEAFF. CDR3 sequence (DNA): TGTGCCATCATCGGACAGGGGAACACTGAAGCTTTCTTT.

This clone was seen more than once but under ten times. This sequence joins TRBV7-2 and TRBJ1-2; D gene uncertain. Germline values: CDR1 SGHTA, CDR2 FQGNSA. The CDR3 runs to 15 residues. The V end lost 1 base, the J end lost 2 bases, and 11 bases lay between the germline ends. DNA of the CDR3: TGTGCCAGCAGCTTAGAAGGGTCGGGAAACTATGGCTACACCTTC. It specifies CASSLEGSGNYGYTF.

The CDR3 DNA reads TGCGCCAGCAGCCAAGGCGGGGGGGCTGGTTTTGGGGAGACCCAGTACTTC. It yields the protein CASSQGGGAGFGETQYF. The chain couples TRBV4-1 to TRBJ2-5; 9 positions match TRBD2. Germline V CDR1 and CDR2: MGHRA, YSYEKL. V trimming: 1 base; J trimming: 5 bases; junction bases outside the gene matches: 11. The CDR3 totals 17 residues.

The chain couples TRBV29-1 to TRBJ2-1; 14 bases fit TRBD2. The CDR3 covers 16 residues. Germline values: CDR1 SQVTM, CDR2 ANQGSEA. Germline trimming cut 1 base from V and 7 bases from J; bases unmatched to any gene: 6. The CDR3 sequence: CSVEGRLAGGRNEQFF. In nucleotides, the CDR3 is TGCAGCGTTGAAGGCCGACTAGCGGGGGGGCGTAATGAGCAGTTCTTC.

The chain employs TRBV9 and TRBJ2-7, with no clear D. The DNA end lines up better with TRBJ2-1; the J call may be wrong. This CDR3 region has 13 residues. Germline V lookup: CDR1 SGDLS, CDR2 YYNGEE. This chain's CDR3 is CASSVGSYNEQFF. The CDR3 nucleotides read TGTGCCAGCAGCGTAGGGTCGTACAATGAGCAGTTCTTC.

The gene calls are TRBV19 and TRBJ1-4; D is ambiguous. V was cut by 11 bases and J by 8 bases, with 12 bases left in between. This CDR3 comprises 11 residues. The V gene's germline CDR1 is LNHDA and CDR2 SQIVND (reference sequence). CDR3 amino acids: CACRSKEKLFF. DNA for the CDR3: TGTGCCTGTCGGTCGAAAGAAAAACTGTTTTTT.

The CDR3 spells CASSPLSGTEAFF. CDR3 DNA: TGCGCCAGCAGCCCTCTCTCAGGCACTGAAGCTTTCTTT. The chain is built from TRBV5-1 and TRBJ1-1; D is unclear. V gave up 4 bases and J gave up 4 bases, with 11 bases separating them. CDR1 and CDR2 (germline): SGHRS, YFSETQ. This CDR3 contains 13 residues.

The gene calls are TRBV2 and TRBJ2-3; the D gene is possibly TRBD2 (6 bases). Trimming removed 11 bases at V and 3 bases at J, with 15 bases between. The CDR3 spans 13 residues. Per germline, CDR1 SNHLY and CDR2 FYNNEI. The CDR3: CASSRRVTDTQYF. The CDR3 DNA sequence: TGTGCCTCCTCAAGGAGGGTTACAGATACGCAGTATTTT.

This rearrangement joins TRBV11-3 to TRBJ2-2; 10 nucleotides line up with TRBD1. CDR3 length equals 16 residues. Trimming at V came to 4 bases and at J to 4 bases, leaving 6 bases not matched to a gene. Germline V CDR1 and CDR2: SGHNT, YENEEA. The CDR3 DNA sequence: TGTGCCAGCAGCTCCGGGACAGGGGCCTTCACCGGGGAGCTGTTTTTT. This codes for CASSSGTGAFTGELFF.

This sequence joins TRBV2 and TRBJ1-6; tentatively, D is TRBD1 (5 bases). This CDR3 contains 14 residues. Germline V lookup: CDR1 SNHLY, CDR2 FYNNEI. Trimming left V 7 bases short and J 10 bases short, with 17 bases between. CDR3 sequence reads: CASNHGGLNSPLHF. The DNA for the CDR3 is TGTGCCAGCAATCACGGGGGTCTCAACTCACCCCTCCACTTT.